This TCR beta chain was profiled in a study of beta chain features in type 1 diabetes. Findings of the study overall: Shortening of TCRB CDR3s, moderate but significant, appeared in all four CD4+ subsets of Type 1 diabetes patients.

In this sample, this clone turned up a few times. Its antigen is unidentified. Expressed TCRB transcripts got sequenced, as all isolated RNA was reverse transcribed. This table comes from immunoSEQ multiplex PCR, and its TCRdb copy is limited to in-frame clones, with some not included. Of 600,000 or so clones listed, roughly 13% are singletons. V lost 8 bases to trimming and J lost 5 bases, with 24 bases between them. Germline CDR1 and CDR2: GTSNPN and SVGIG (reference sequence). The CDR3 length is 15 residues. This sequence originates from a man between 18 and 29 years old with type 1 diabetes. The sequencing input was naive CD4+ T cells from blood. The chain is built from TRBV30 and TRBJ1-1, with D possibly TRBD1 on 5 matching bases. CDR3 in amino acids: CAVNRDLLSGTEAFF. In DNA form, the CDR3 reads TGTGCCGTGAACCGGGACCTCCTCTCGGGGACTGAAGCTTTCTTT. The entire variable domain, with the rest obtained from reference TRBV30 and TRBJ1-1, is as follows: SQTIHQWPATLVQPVGSPLSLECTVEGTSNPNLYWYRQAAGRGLQLLFYSVGIGQISSEVPQNLSASRPQDRQFILSSKKLLLSDSGFYLCAVNRDLLSGTEAFFGQGTRLTVV.